Listed below are T cell receptor beta chains from one sample, sequenced in a study of shared clonotypes between healthy human individuals. The table came from immunoSEQ multiplex PCR; TCRdb's copy has only in-frame clones and leaves some out. The sample records approximately 1,500,000 clones, around 97% being singletons. The sample was naive CD4+ T cells sorted from blood. These TCRs come from a man aged 30-40 years in good health. Both conserved end residues are part of each CDR3. D genes are given only for firm matches.

j_call: TRBJ2-7
d_call: NA
v_call: TRBV5-1
cdr3_nt: TGCGCCAGCAGCTTGGCAGGGGCGAGCTTTCGTGCCCGCTACGAGCAGTACTTC
cdr3_aa: CASSLAGASFRARYEQYF

j_call: TRBJ2-5
d_call: TRBD1
v_call: TRBV12-5
cdr3_nt: TGTGCTAGTGGTTTACACAGGGGTACGCCCCAAGAGACCCAGTACTTC
cdr3_aa: CASGLHRGTPQETQYF

j_call: TRBJ1-5
d_call: TRBD1
v_call: TRBV6-6
cdr3_nt: TGTGCCAGCAGTCCGGGACAGGGAGTAAGCAATCAGCCCCAGCATTTT
cdr3_aa: CASSPGQGVSNQPQHF

j_call: TRBJ2-6
d_call: TRBD2
v_call: TRBV5-1
cdr3_nt: TGCGCCAGCAGCTCCCGGGGGGCTGGGGCCAACGTCCTGACTTTC
cdr3_aa: CASSSRGAGANVLTF

j_call: TRBJ2-7
d_call: NA
v_call: TRBV9
cdr3_nt: TGTGCCAGCAGCGTAGGTGTCGCCTACGAGCAGTACTTC
cdr3_aa: CASSVGVAYEQYF

j_call: TRBJ2-6
d_call: NA
v_call: TRBV18
cdr3_nt: TGTGCCAGCTCACCAATTTCGAGAACTGGGGCCAACGTCCTGACTTTC
cdr3_aa: CASSPISRTGANVLTF

j_call: TRBJ2-5
d_call: NA
v_call: TRBV29-1
cdr3_nt: TGCAGCGTTGACCCCTCCCGGAGTCGAGAGACCCAGTACTTC
cdr3_aa: CSVDPSRSRETQYF

j_call: TRBJ2-2
d_call: NA
v_call: TRBV7-2
cdr3_nt: TGTGCCAGCAGCGAGTATTGGACCTCCACCGGGGAGCTGTTTTTT
cdr3_aa: CASSEYWTSTGELFF

j_call: TRBJ1-1
d_call: NA
v_call: TRBV9
cdr3_nt: TGTGCCAGCAGCGTTCTACAGGGAGGGGACACTGAAGCTTTCTTT
cdr3_aa: CASSVLQGGDTEAFF

j_call: TRBJ2-3
d_call: TRBD2
v_call: TRBV19
cdr3_nt: TGTGCCAGTAGTGTTCTAGCGGGAGGGCGTACCGGCACAGATACGCAGTATTTT
cdr3_aa: CASSVLAGGRTGTDTQYF

j_call: TRBJ2-2
d_call: NA
v_call: TRBV27
cdr3_nt: TGTGCCAGCAGTTCCCCCCTACCCGGGGAGCTGTTTTTT
cdr3_aa: CASSSPLPGELFF